The T cell receptor beta chain described here comes from a study of OX40 agonist ivuxolimab in advanced cancers. Study summary: The treatment was a fully human IgG2 OX40 agonist, ivuxolimab. Partial responses, seen in three patients, involved one hepatocellular carcinoma and two cutaneous melanomas.

The CDR3 length is 14 residues. V lost 6 bases and J lost 7; bases outside the gene matches: 6. Per germline, CDR1 MDHEN and CDR2 SYDVKM. Produced via immunoSEQ multiplex PCR; TCRdb's table is partial and in-frame only. This sample yields 80,000 to 100,000 clones, of which 92% are seen a single time; about 0.51% belongs to the top ten. Autoimmune disease history or systemic immunosuppression meant exclusion. The TCR was taken from an adult with an advanced solid tumor such as melanoma, head and neck, liver or kidney cancer. The sample here was CD4+ or CD8+ T cells sorted from blood, taken in a trial of the OX40 agonist ivuxolimab. This chain joins TRBV28 and TRBJ2-2; 9 nucleotides align to TRBD2. CDR3 sequence reads: CASRREGRRGELFF. Here the CDR3 DNA reads TGTGCCAGCAGGCGGGAGGGCCGCCGCGGGGAGCTGTTTTTT. The variable domain in full, completed from reference TRBV28 and TRBJ2-2, reads DVKVTQSSRYLVKRTGEKVFLECVQDMDHENMFWYRQDPGLGLRLIYFSYDVKMKEKGDIPEGYSVSREKKERFSLILESASTNQTSMYLCASRREGRRGELFFGEGSRLTVL.